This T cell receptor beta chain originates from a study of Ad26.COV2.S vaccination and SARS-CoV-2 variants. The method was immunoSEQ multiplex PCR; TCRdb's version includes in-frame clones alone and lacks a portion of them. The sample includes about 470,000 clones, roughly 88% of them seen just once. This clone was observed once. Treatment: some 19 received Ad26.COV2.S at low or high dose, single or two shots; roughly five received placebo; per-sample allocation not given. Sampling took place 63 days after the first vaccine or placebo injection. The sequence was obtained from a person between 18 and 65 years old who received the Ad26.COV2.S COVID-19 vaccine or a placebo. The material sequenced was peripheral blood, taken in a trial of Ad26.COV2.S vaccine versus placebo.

The DNA for the CDR3 is TGCAGCGTTGAAGGGCGAAAAACCGGACAGGGGGGGGCTGGAAACACCATATATTTT. As protein: CSVEGRKTGQGGAGNTIYF. This chain links TRBV29-1 with TRBJ1-3, with TRBD1 matching over 10 bases. Germline CDR1 reads SQVTM; CDR2 reads ANQGSEA. The junction had 14 bases not matched to a gene; V was cut back by 1 base and J by 2 bases. There are 19 residues in the CDR3.